Below are 3 T cell receptor beta chains sequenced from a single sample in a study of shared clonotypes between healthy human individuals. The protocol was immunoSEQ multiplex PCR, while the TCRdb copy is restricted to in-frame clones and leaves out a portion. This table holds around 2.5 million clones, over 85% found once. The specimen sequenced was naive CD4+ T cells from PBMCs. Subset given: CD45RA+ positively selected. The receptors stem from a man between 18 and 29 years old in good health. Some clones in this sample may be carry-over from other donors' samples.

This chain uses TRBV4-1 with TRBJ2-2, with 8 bases that match TRBD1. V was clipped by 3 bases and J by 2 bases; unmatched bases: 8. The germline V gene has CDR1 MGHRA and CDR2 YSYEKL. The CDR3 has 17 residues. As DNA, the CDR3 is TGCGCCAGCAGCCACCGAGAGGGACAGGTTAACACCGGGGAGCTGTTTTTT. This encodes CASSHREGQVNTGELFF.

The chain links TRBV18 to TRBJ1-2; 7 bases are shared with TRBD1. This CDR3 comprises 17 residues. Germline loops: CDR1 KGHSH, CDR2 LQKENI. Trimming removed 3 bases from V and 1 base from J; junction bases left unmatched: 11. CDR3 nucleotide sequence: TGTGCCAGCTCACCTCGCCCAGGACAGGACCATAACTATGGCTACACCTTC. Translation gives CASSPRPGQDHNYGYTF.

J is TRBJ2-3 and V is TRBV9; D call uncertain. Germline CDR1 and CDR2: SGDLS and YYNGEE. The V end lost 4 bases, the J end lost 3 bases, and 12 bases lay between the germline ends. The CDR3 has 14 residues. DNA for the CDR3: TGTGCCAGCAGCCCCGCGTTAATAACAGATACGCAGTATTTT. The encoded protein is CASSPALITDTQYF.